The 14 T cell receptor beta chains given below trace back to one sample, sequenced in a study of cytomegalovirus exposure and HLA in healthy donors. The PCR was carried out with 60 Vbeta primers and 13 Jbeta primers. The repertoire was sequenced with immunoSEQ multiplex PCR; TCRdb's copy has only in-frame clones and lacks some. Of about 120,000 clones listed, around 74% are singletons. What was sequenced was PBMCs. These receptors were obtained from a man between 60 and 70 years old in good health and CMV-seropositive.

A few counts support this clone. The rearrangement links TRBV5-1 to TRBJ1-3; the match to TRBD1 covers 12 bases. V shed 4 bases, J shed 11 bases, and the junction held 7 bases outside the gene matches. Germline V lookup: CDR1 SGHRS, CDR2 YFSETQ. The CDR3 sequence is 14 residues long. CDR3 residues: CASSRDRGQGAIYF. The CDR3 DNA follows: TGCGCCAGCAGCCGGGACAGGGGGCAGGGTGCCATATATTTT.

This chain links TRBV4-1 with TRBJ2-5; 10 bases line up with TRBD2. The junction had 8 bases not matched to a gene; V was cut back by 1 base and J by 0 bases. The CDR3 consists of 18 residues. Germline V gene lookup returns CDR1 MGHRA and CDR2 YSYEKL. The CDR3 DNA is TGCGCCAGCAGCCAAGGTTCACTAGCGGGGTACCACCAAGAGACCCAGTACTTC. Protein sequence: CASSQGSLAGYHQETQYF.

The rearrangement links TRBV6-1 to TRBJ1-3, with no clear D. This CDR3 comprises 15 residues. V lost 9 bases to trimming and J lost 0 bases, with 15 bases between them. Germline V gene lookup returns CDR1 MNHNS and CDR2 SASEGT. The CDR3 loop reads CASKGGRISGNTIYF. CDR3 DNA sequence: TGTGCCAGTAAGGGAGGACGGATCTCTGGAAACACCATATATTTT.

This clone appeared a few times. The rearrangement joins TRBV28 to TRBJ1-5, with D perhaps TRBD1 (5 bases). From germline, CDR1 is MDHEN and CDR2 SYDVKM. V lost 6 bases to trimming and J lost 4 bases, with 16 bases between them. The CDR3 consists of 15 residues. CDR3 nucleotide sequence: TGTGCCAGCAGACGCTCAGGGTTTAGGAATCAGCCCCAGCATTTT. Its protein is CASRRSGFRNQPQHF.

The gene calls are TRBV2 and TRBJ2-5; D possibly corresponds to TRBD1 (5 bases). Germline V gene data show CDR1 as SNHLY and CDR2 as FYNNEI. This CDR3 has 11 amino acids. Between the trimmed V and J ends, which lost 6 bases and 7 bases, there was a span of 9 bases. This chain's CDR3 is CASRSRGTQYF. The CDR3 nucleotides read TGTGCCAGCAGGAGTAGGGGGACCCAGTACTTC.

A word on this clone: Mismatch with germline at one junction end may stem from a read error. The chain combines TRBV5-4 with TRBJ2-6, with TRBD1 matching 9 bases. The CDR3 totals 17 residues. Germline CDR1 reads SGHNT; CDR2 reads YYREEE (reference sequence). CDR3 nucleotides: TGTGCCAGCAGCTTGGGACAGGGGGTTTCTGGGGCCGACGTCCTGACTTTC. Protein product: CASSLGQGVSGADVLTF. The full variable domain, in which reference TRBV5-4 and TRBJ2-6 provide the parts outside the CDR3, is ETGVTQSPTHLIKTRGQQVTLRCSSQSGHNTVSWYQQALGQGPQFIFQYYREEENGRGNFPPRFSGLQFPNYSSELNVNALELDDSALYLCASSLGQGVSGADVLTFGAGSRLTVL.

CDR3 coding DNA: TGTGCCAGCAGCGACTACGTGAACTATGGCTACACCTTC. This codes for CASSDYVNYGYTF. The chain joins TRBV6-1 to TRBJ1-2; D not certain. Germline loops: CDR1 MNHNS, CDR2 SASEGT. Between the trimmed V and J ends, which lost 6 bases and 2 bases, there was a span of 10 bases. The CDR3 runs 13 residues.

The rearrangement uses TRBV2 and TRBJ2-7, with D tentatively TRBD1 (6 bases). The CDR3 contains 14 residues. Per the germline V gene, CDR1 is SNHLY and CDR2 is FYNNEI. Trimming took off 3 bases at V and 1 base at J, with 10 bases between the two ends. CDR3 protein: CASSDQGTSYEQYF. CDR3 DNA sequence: TGTGCCAGCAGTGACCAGGGGACGTCCTACGAGCAGTACTTC.

The V and J genes are TRBV18 and TRBJ2-1; 10 bases map to TRBD2. The CDR3 consists of 15 residues. In germline, CDR1 is KGHSH, CDR2 LQKENI. Germline trimming cut 2 bases from V and 3 bases from J; bases unmatched to any gene: 1. CDR3 sequence (DNA): TGTGCCAGCTCACCAAGGACTAGCGGCTACAATGAGCAGTTCTTC. It is translated as CASSPRTSGYNEQFF.

This chain links TRBV30 with TRBJ1-4, with 12 bases fitting TRBD1. This CDR3 has 15 amino acids. The ends lost 1 base at V and 7 bases at J; junction bases unmatched: 4. Germline V gives CDR1 GTSNPN, CDR2 SVGIG (reference sequence). In DNA, the CDR3 is TGTGCCTGGAGTGGGGACAGGGGGCGGAGTGAAAAACTGTTTTTT. Amino acid sequence: CAWSGDRGRSEKLFF.

In nucleotides, the CDR3 is TGTGCCTGGAGTGGGGGGCTGACTAGCGGGAGATGGTACGAGCAGTACTTC. This translates into CAWSGGLTSGRWYEQYF. This chain uses TRBV30 with TRBJ2-7; 12 nucleotides align to TRBD2. The ends lost 1 base at V and 4 bases at J; junction bases unmatched: 11. The CDR3 is 17 residues long. The V gene's germline CDR1 is GTSNPN and CDR2 SVGIG (reference sequence).

The gene calls are TRBV28 and TRBJ1-1; D may be TRBD1 (5 bases). CDR1 and CDR2 (germline): MDHEN, SYDVKM. The CDR3 loop spans 15 amino acids. V was cut by 7 bases and J by 4 bases, with 19 bases left in between. CDR3 bases: TGTGCCAGCACCCCGGGGGGGGTAAGGGGCACTGAAGCTTTCTTT. Amino acids: CASTPGGVRGTEAFF.

The rearrangement uses TRBV12-5 and TRBJ2-1; 7 bases are shared with TRBD2. Trimming took 0 bases from V and 5 from J; bases not matched to a gene: 13. The CDR3 is 18 amino acids. Looked up from germline, CDR1 is LGHNT and CDR2 is FRNRAP. In nucleotides, the CDR3 is TGTGCTAGTGGTTTGGTTCCCTGGAGAGGGAGGGTCGACAATGAGCAGTTCTTC. Its protein product is CASGLVPWRGRVDNEQFF.

The J gene is TRBJ2-2, the V gene TRBV9; 8 bases line up with TRBD2. The CDR3 extends over 19 amino acids. The germline gives CDR1 SGDLS, CDR2 YYNGEE. V gave up 0 bases and J gave up 4 bases; unmatched junction bases: 14. The CDR3 sequence is CASSVAKGFGGRLTGELFF. DNA for the CDR3: TGTGCCAGCAGCGTAGCAAAGGGATTTGGCGGGAGGCTCACCGGGGAGCTGTTTTTT.